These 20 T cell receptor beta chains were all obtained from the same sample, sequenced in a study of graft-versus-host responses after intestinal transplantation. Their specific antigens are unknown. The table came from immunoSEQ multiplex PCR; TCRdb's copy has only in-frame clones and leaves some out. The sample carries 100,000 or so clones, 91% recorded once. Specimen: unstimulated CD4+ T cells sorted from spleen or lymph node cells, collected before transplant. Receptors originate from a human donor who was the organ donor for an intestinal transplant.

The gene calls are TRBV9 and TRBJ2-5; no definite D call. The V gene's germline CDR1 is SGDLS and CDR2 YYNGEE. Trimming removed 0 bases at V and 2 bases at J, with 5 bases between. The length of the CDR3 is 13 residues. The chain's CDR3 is CASSVGPQETQYF. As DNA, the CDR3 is TGTGCCAGCAGCGTAGGGCCACAAGAGACCCAGTACTTC.

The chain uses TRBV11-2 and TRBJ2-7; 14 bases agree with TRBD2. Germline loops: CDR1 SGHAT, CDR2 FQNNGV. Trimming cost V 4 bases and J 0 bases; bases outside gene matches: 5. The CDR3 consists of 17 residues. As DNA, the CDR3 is TGTGCCAGCAGCTGGACTAGCGGGGGGTCCAGCTCCTACGAGCAGTACTTC. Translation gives CASSWTSGGSSSYEQYF.

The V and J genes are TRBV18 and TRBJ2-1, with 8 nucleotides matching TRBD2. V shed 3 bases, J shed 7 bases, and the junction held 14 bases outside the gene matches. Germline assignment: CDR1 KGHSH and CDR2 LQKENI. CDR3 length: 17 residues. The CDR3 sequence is CASSPLSGGAYDNEQFF. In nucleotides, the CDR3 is TGTGCCAGCTCACCGCTGTCCGGGGGGGCCTATGATAATGAGCAGTTCTTC. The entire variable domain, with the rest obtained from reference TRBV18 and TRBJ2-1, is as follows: NAGVMQNPRHLVRRRGQEARLRCSPMKGHSHVYWYRQLPEEGLKFMVYLQKENIIDESGMPKERFSAEFPKEGPSILRIQQVVRGDSAAYFCASSPLSGGAYDNEQFFGPGTRLTVL.

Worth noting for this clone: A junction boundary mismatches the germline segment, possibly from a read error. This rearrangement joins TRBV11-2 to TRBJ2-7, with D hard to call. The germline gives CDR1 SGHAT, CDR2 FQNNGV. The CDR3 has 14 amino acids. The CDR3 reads CASSLSDGWARMIF. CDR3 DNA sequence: TGTGCCAGCAGCTTATCTGATGGGTGGGCAAGAATGATCTTC.

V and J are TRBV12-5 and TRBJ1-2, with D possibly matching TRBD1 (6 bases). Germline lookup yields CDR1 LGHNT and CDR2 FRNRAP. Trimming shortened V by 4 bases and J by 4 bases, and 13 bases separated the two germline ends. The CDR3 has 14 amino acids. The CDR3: CASGSPQGPYGYTF. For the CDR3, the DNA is TGTGCTAGTGGTTCCCCCCAGGGGCCCTATGGCTACACCTTC. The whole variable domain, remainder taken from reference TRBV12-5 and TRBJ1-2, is DARVTQTPRHKVTEMGQEVTMRCQPILGHNTVFWYRQTMMQGLELLAYFRNRAPLDDSGMPKDRFSAEMPDATLATLKIQPSEPRDSAVYFCASGSPQGPYGYTFGSGTRLTVV.

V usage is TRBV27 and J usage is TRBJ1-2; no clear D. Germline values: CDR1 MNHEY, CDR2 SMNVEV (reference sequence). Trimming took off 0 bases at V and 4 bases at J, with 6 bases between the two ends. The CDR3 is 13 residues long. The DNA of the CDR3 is TGTGCCAGCAGTTTATCTAAGAGCTATGGCTACACCTTC. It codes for CASSLSKSYGYTF.

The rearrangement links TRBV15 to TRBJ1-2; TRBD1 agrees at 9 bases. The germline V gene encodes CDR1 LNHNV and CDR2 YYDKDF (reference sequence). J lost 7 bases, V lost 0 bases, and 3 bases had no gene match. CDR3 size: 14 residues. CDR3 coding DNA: TGTGCCACCAGCAGAGACGACAGGGGGTTTGGCTACACCTTC. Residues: CATSRDDRGFGYTF.

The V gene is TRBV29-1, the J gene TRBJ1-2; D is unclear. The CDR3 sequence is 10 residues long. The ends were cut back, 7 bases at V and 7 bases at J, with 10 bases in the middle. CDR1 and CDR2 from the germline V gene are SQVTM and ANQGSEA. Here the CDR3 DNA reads TGCAGCGCCGAGGAGGGTGGCTACACCTTC. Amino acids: CSAEEGGYTF.

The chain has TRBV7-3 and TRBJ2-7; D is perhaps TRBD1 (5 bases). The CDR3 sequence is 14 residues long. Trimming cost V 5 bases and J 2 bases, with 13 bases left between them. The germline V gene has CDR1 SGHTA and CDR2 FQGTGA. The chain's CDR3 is CASSLRGGAYEQYF. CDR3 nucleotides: TGTGCCAGCAGCCTAAGGGGCGGCGCCTACGAGCAGTACTTC.

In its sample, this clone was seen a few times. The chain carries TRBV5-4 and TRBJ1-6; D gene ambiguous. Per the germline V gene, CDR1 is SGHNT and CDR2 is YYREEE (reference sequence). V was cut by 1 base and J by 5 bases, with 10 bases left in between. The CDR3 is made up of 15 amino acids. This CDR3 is CASSLFGANNSPLHF. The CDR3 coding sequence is TGTGCCAGCAGCTTGTTTGGAGCGAATAATTCACCCCTCCACTTT.

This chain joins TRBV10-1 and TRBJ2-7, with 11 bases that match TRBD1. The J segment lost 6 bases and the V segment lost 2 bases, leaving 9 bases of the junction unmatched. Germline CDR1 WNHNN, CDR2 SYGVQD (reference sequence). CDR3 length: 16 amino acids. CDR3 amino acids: CASSEPSGQGAIEQYF. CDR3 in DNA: TGCGCCAGCAGTGAGCCCTCAGGACAGGGGGCGATCGAGCAGTACTTC.

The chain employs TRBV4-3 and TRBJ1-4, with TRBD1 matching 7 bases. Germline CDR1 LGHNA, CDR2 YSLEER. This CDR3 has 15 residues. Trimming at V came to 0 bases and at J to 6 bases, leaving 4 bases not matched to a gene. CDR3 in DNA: TGCGCCAGCAGCCAAGAAACAGGGACAGATGAAAAACTGTTTTTT. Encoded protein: CASSQETGTDEKLFF.

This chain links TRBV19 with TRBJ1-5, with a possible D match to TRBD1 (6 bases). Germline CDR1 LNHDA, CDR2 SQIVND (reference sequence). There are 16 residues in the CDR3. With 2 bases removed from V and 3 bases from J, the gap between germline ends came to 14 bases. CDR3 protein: CASSISRQVINQPQHF. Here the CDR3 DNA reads TGTGCCAGTAGTATATCGAGACAGGTCATCAATCAGCCCCAGCATTTT.

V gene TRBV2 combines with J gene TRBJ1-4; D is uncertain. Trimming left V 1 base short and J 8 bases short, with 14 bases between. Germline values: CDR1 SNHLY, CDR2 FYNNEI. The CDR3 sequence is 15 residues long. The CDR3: CASSEDGLRSEKLFF. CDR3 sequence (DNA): TGTGCCAGCAGTGAAGATGGTTTGAGATCCGAAAAACTGTTTTTT.

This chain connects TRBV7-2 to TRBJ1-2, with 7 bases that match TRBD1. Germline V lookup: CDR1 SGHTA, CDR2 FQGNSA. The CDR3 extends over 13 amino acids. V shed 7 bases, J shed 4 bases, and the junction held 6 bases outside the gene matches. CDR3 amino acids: CASTTTGPYGYTF. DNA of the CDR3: TGTGCCAGCACCACGACAGGGCCCTATGGCTACACCTTC.

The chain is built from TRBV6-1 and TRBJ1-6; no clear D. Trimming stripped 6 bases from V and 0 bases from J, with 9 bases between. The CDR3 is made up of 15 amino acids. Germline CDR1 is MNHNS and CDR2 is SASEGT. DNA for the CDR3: TGTGCCAGCAGCGCCGTCAGCTCCTATAATTCACCCCTCCACTTT. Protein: CASSAVSSYNSPLHF.

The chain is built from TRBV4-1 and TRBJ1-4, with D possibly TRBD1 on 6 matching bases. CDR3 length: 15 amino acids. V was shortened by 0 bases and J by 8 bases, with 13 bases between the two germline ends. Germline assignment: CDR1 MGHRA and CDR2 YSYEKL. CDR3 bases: TGCGCCAGCAGCCAAGACAGGGGTGGAAGGGAAAAACTGTTTTTT. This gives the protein CASSQDRGGREKLFF.

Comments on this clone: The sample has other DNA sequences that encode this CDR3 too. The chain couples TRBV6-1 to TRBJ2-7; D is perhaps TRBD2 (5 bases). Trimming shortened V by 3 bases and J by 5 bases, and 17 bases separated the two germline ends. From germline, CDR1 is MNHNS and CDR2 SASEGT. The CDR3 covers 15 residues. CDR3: CASSENLAPLHEQYF. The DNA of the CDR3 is TGTGCCAGCAGTGAGAACCTAGCCCCCCTCCACGAGCAGTACTTC.

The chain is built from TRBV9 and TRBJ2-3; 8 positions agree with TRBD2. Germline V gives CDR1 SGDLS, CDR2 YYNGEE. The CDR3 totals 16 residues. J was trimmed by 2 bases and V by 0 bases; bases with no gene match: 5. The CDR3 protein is CASSVVGRGATDTQYF. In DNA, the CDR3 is TGTGCCAGCAGCGTAGTTGGGCGGGGGGCCACAGATACGCAGTATTTT.

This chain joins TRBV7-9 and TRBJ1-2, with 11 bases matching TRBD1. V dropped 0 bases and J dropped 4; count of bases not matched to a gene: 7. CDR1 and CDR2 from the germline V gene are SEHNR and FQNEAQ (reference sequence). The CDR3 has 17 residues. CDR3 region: CASSLALRTGGGYGYTF. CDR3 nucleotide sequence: TGTGCCAGCAGCTTAGCCTTGCGGACAGGGGGCGGCTATGGCTACACCTTC.